This T cell receptor beta chain appears in the sequencing data of a study of kidney transplant recipient with SARS-CoV-2 infection. Germline-derived CDR1 and CDR2 are MNHEY and SVGEGT. The germline V and J ends were trimmed by 2 bases and 1 base, with 9 bases remaining between them. The CDR3 consists of 14 residues. MiXCR, applied by TCRdb to the reads, yields one record per CDR3 protein. The data contain 200,000 to 300,000 distinct CDR3 sequences, around 28% of them singletons. This clonotype came up many times. The chain couples TRBV6-2 or TRBV6-3 to TRBJ2-7, with D hard to call. Material: a blood sample, obtained at baseline and on day 111 from a kidney transplant recipient. The TCR originated in a male patient aged 25 to 39 who had COVID-19 and was a kidney transplant recipient. Among the T cells, some may be from the graft donor. The CDR3 DNA sequence: TGTGCCAGCAGTTACCGTTTGATGTCCTACGAGCAGTACTTC. Translated: CASSYRLMSYEQYF.